The entry that follows covers one T cell receptor (beta chain) sequence. This specimen comes from a study of blood T cell repertoires in COVID-19. Study in general: Sites in the United States, Italy and Spain provided acute and convalescent COVID-19 samples.

Enrolment of Seattle patients took place during active infection, and they were followed longitudinally. Clones were read by immunoSEQ multiplex PCR, and TCRdb kept only the in-frame ones, dropping some. The repertoire holds around 340,000 clones, 89% seen once, with 3.9% in the top ten. The sequenced sample consisted of peripheral blood. This clonotype originated in a woman between 55 and 75 years old with COVID-19, enrolled during active disease.

CDR3 nucleotides: TGTGCCAGCAGTGCTACTGCGACTAACACTGAAGCTTTCTTT. Protein product: CASSATATNTEAFF. This chain joins TRBV2 and TRBJ1-1; D is undetermined. With 4 bases removed from V and 2 bases from J, the gap between germline ends came to 11 bases. Germline CDR1 is SNHLY and CDR2 is FYNNEI. The CDR3 has 14 residues.